Sequencing of this T cell receptor (beta chain) was carried out in a study of T-cell reconstitution after alpha-beta-depleted transplantation in children. TCRbeta library construction was performed incorporating unique molecular identifiers. TCRdb redid the calling of the PCR reads with MiXCR, one entry per CDR3 protein. The sample includes 450,000 to 600,000 distinct CDR3 sequences, less than 35% of them seen just once. The CDR3 totals 14 residues. Trimming pared 6 bases from V and 2 bases from J, leaving 13 bases between. Sample: PBMCs from the stem cell graft donor, taken from the stem cell graft. The origin of this receptor is a human donor who donated a stem cell graft to a child with aplastic anemia. The gene calls are TRBV12-3 or TRBV12-4 and TRBJ2-5; D gene ambiguous. Here the CDR3 DNA reads TGTGCCAGCAGCCCCGTGCTTCAACAAGAGACCCAGTACTTC. This translates into CASSPVLQQETQYF.